This T cell receptor (beta chain) was captured in a study of blood T cell repertoires in COVID-19. Study at large: The United States, Italy and Spain provided the acute and convalescent COVID-19 samples. Sources were T cells, B-cell-depleted T cells, or PBMCs; the material itself was cDNA or gDNA.

Unmatched junction bases numbered 5, after V lost 1 base and J lost 0 bases. The CDR3 loop spans 17 amino acids. Germline loops: CDR1 SGHVS, CDR2 FNYEAQ. The authors' processing: Amplifying reference gene primers gave estimates of nucleated cell counts. Here immunoSEQ multiplex PCR was the method, and the copy in TCRdb shows in-frame clones only, minus some. D and trimming come from the DNA, and the V and J calls and clone size come from that table. The sample consists of fewer than 250,000 clones, around four fifths of them appearing once. This receptor was identified in a woman in her seventies with acute or convalescent COVID-19. The specimen sequenced was peripheral blood. The chain has TRBV7-6 and TRBJ2-4; TRBD2 matches at 8 bases. In DNA form, the CDR3 reads TGTGCCAGCAGCTTAGTCAAGCGGGGGATAGCCAAAAACATTCAGTACTTC. It encodes CASSLVKRGIAKNIQYF.